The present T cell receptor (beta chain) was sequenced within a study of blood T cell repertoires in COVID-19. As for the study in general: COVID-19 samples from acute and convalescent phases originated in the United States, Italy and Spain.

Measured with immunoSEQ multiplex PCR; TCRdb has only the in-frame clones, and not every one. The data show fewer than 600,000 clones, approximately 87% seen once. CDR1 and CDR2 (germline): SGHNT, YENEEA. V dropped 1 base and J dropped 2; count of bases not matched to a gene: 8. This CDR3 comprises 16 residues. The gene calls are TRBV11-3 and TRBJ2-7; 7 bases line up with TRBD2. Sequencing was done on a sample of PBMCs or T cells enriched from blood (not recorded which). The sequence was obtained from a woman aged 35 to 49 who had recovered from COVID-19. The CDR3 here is CASSLGLSSGTYEQYF. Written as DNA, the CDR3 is TGTGCCAGCAGCTTAGGGCTGTCTAGCGGTACCTACGAGCAGTACTTC.